This T cell receptor (beta chain) was identified during a study of cytomegalovirus exposure and HLA in healthy donors. General observations from the study: Usually a TCR sequence was rare, but some public TCRs were found in many donors.

Concerning this clone: What it binds is not known.

V was trimmed by 7 bases and J by 5 bases, leaving 11 bases between them. From germline, CDR1 is MNHNS and CDR2 SASEGT. The CDR3 is 12 amino acids. Healthy people donating bone marrow made up the donors. A multiplex PCR was run with 60 Vbeta primers and 13 Jbeta primers. Assay used: immunoSEQ multiplex PCR; TCRdb lists only in-frame clones, some missing. The sample includes about 67,000 clones, 65% to 70% seen only once; the top ten take about 2%. The TCR sequence derives from a woman aged 25 to 39 in good health and CMV-seronegative. Sample: PBMCs. The V call is TRBV6-1, the J call TRBJ2-5; unclear D gene. CDR3 sequence: CASTTTGETQYF. CDR3 DNA sequence: TGTGCCAGCACCACAACCGGGGAGACCCAGTACTTC.